One and the same sample provided the 6 T cell receptor beta chains below, sequenced in a study of T cell responses to AZD1222 COVID-19 vaccine (dated by TCRdb to about 2021). The sample's time point label is to be understood as: about 28 days (+/-7) after the second vaccine dose. The library was prepared using the immunoSEQ multiplex PCR assay. TCRdb retrieved this table from immuneACCESS and kept in-frame rearrangements only. Not all clones are present; in checked studies, unresolved V genes account for under half, and no reason is known for the remainder. Across this sample there are 150,000 or so clones, with 85% to 95% seen only once. The ten top clones hold more than 1.3% of the sample. Here the sequenced sample was peripheral blood, taken 28 days after the second AZD1222 dose. Receptor source: an adult who received the AZD1222 COVID-19 vaccine.

This clone was detected a few times. The rearrangement joins TRBV5-6 to TRBJ1-5; D is perhaps TRBD1 (5 bases). Trimming took 3 bases from V and 4 from J, leaving 17 bases between them. Germline loops: CDR1 SGHDT, CDR2 YYEEEE. The CDR3 loop spans 16 amino acids. The CDR3 spells CASSWGLGGLNQPQHF. DNA for the CDR3: TGTGCCAGCAGCTGGGGCCTAGGAGGTTTGAATCAGCCCCAGCATTTT.

Comment on this clone: At one end the junction does not follow the germline gene, possibly because of a read error. J is TRBJ2-5 and V is TRBV7-7, with 12 bases aligning to TRBD2. Germline lookup yields CDR1 SSHAT and CDR2 FNYEAQ (reference sequence). The CDR3 is 17 residues long. The CDR3 nucleotides read TGTGCTAGCAGCTCACGGGCTAGCGGGAGGGGAGCGGAGACCCAGTACTTC. This codes for CASSSRASGRGAETQYF.

The genes are TRBV5-1 and TRBJ1-4; D might be TRBD1 (5 bases). This CDR3 has 12 residues. V was cut by 3 bases and J by 8 bases, with 8 bases left in between. Germline V gene lookup returns CDR1 SGHRS and CDR2 YFSETQ. The chain's CDR3 is CASSSGGEKLFF. As DNA, the CDR3 is TGCGCCAGCAGCTCGGGGGGAGAAAAACTGTTTTTT.

The chain combines TRBV7-2 with TRBJ1-5; 9 bases align to TRBD1. CDR3 length equals 14 residues. The ends lost 5 bases at V and 7 bases at J; junction bases unmatched: 6. Looked up from germline, CDR1 is SGHTA and CDR2 is FQGNSA. This CDR3 reads CASSEDRGVQPQHF. Written as DNA, the CDR3 is TGTGCCAGCAGCGAGGACAGGGGAGTGCAGCCCCAGCATTTT.

This clone was detected once. This sequence joins TRBV2 and TRBJ1-3, with D perhaps matching TRBD1 (5 bases). The V end lost 6 bases, the J end lost 3 bases, and 21 bases lay between the germline ends. This CDR3 contains 17 residues. Germline CDR1 is SNHLY and CDR2 is FYNNEI. The CDR3 nucleotides read TGTGCCAGCAGGCGTCAACTTGTAGGGGCAGGTGGAAACACCATATATTTT. Amino acids: CASRRQLVGAGGNTIYF.

The chain carries TRBV19 and TRBJ2-2; D is ambiguous. The CDR3 totals 14 residues. CDR1 and CDR2 (germline): LNHDA, SQIVND (reference sequence). V gave up 4 bases and J gave up 6 bases, with 12 bases separating them. CDR3 bases: TGTGCCAGTAGTAGGAGTAGTTCGGCCGGGGAGCTGTTTTTT. Its translation is CASSRSSSAGELFF.